This TCR beta chain was retrieved from a study of cytomegalovirus exposure and HLA in healthy donors. Details on this clone: Its antigen is still unknown.

PCR employed 60 Vbeta and 13 Jbeta primers. Profiling relied on immunoSEQ multiplex PCR, and the TCRdb table lists in-frame clones only, not all of them. Of about 170,000 clones listed, 85% are singletons. General observations from the study: High specificity and sensitivity for cytomegalovirus status were reported for the classifier. Later work showed greater clonal expansion in HLA-associated TCR beta chains than in equally common others. Excluded: some indistinguishable V segments such as TRBV6-2 and TRBV6-3.

The ends were cut back, 5 bases at V and 4 bases at J, with 12 bases in the middle. From germline, CDR1 is MNHNY and CDR2 SVGAGI (reference sequence). This CDR3 region has 15 residues. The sequence was obtained from a boy aged 2 to 10 in good health and CMV-seronegative. The chain has TRBV6-6 and TRBJ2-6; D is uncertain. The sample comprised PBMCs. In DNA form, the CDR3 reads TGTGCCAGCAGTCCTAAAGTGTCCGGGGCCAACGTCCTGACTTTC. Protein sequence: CASSPKVSGANVLTF.